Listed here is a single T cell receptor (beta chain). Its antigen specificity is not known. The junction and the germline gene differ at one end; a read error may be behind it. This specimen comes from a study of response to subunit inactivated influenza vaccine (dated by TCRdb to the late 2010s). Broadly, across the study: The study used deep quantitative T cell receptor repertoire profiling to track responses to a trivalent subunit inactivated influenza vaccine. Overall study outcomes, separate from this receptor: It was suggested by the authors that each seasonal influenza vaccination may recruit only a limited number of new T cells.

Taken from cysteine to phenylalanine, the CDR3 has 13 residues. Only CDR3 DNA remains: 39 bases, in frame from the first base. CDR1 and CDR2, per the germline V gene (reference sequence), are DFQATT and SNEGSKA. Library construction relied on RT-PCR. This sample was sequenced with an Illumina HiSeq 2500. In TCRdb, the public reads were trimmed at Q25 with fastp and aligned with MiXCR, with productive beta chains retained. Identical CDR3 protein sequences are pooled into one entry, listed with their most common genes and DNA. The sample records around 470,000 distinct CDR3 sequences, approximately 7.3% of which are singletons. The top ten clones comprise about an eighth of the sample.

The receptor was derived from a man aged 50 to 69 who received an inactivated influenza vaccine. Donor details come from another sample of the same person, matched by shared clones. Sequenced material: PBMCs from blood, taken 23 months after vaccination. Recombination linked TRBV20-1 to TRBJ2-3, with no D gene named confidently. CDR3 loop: CSADKKGTDTQYF. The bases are TGCAGTGCCGATAAGAAGGGCACCGATACGCAGTATTTT.